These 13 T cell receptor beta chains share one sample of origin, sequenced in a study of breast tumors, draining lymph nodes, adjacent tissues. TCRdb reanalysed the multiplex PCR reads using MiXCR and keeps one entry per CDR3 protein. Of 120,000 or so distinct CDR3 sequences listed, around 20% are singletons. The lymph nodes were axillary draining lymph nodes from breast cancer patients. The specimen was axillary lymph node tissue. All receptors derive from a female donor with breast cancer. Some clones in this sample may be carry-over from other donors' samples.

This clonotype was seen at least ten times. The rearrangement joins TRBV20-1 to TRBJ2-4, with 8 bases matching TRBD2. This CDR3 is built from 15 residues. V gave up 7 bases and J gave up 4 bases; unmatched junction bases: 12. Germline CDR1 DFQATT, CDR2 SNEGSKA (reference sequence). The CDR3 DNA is TGCAGTGGGGAACTTGGGATAGCGGGAAAAAACATTCAGTACTTC. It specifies CSGELGIAGKNIQYF.

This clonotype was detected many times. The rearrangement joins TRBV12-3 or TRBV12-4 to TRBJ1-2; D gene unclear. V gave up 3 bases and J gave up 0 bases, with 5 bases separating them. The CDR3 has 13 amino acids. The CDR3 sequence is CASSFQPNYGYTF. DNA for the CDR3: TGTGCCAGCAGTTTTCAGCCTAACTATGGCTACACCTTC.

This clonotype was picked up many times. CDR3 sequence: CSVSENTGELFF. The CDR3 DNA reads as TGCAGCGTTAGTGAGAACACCGGGGAGCTGTTTTTT. The chain employs TRBV29-1 and TRBJ2-2, with D uncertain. Germline V gene data show CDR1 as SQVTM and CDR2 as ANQGSEA. V lost 5 bases to trimming and J lost 1 base, with 5 bases between them. This CDR3 contains 12 residues.

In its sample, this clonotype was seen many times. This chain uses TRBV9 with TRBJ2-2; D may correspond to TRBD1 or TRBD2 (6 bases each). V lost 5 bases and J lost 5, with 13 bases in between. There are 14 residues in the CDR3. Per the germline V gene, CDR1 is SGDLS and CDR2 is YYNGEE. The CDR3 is CASRSGEVTGELFF. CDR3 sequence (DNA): TGTGCCAGCAGATCAGGGGAGGTGACCGGGGAGCTGTTTTTT. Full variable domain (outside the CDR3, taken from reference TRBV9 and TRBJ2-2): DSGVTQTPKHLITATGQRVTLRCSPRSGDLSVYWYQQSLDQGLQFLIQYYNGEERAKGNILERFSAQQFPDLHSELNLSSLELGDSALYFCASRSGEVTGELFFGEGSRLTVL.

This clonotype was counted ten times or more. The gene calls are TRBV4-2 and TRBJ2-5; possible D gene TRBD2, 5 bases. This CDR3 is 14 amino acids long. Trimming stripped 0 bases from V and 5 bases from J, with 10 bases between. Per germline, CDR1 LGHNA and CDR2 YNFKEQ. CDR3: CASSQDWTGETQYF. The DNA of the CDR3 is TGTGCCAGCAGCCAAGATTGGACGGGGGAGACCCAGTACTTC.

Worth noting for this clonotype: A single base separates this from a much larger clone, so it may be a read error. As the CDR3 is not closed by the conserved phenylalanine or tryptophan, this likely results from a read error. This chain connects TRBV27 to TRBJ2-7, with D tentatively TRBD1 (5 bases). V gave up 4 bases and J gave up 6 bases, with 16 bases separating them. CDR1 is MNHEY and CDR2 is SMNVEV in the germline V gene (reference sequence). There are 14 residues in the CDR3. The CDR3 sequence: CASSSRVVAAEQYL. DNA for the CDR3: TGTGCCAGCAGTTCCAGGGTTGTCGCGGCCGAGCAGTACCTC.

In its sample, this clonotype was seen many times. CDR3 sequence reads: CASSESGFNYGYTF. In DNA form, the CDR3 reads TGTGCCAGCAGTGAATCGGGATTCAACTATGGCTACACCTTC. The chain couples TRBV25-1 to TRBJ1-2; no reliable D call. V was shortened by 1 base and J by 2 bases, with 8 bases between the two germline ends. CDR3 size: 14 residues. Germline CDR1 and CDR2: MGHDK and SYGVNS.

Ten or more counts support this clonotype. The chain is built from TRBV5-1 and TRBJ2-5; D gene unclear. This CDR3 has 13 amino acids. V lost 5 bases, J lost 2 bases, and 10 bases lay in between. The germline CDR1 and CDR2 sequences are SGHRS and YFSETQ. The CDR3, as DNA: TGCGCCAGCAGTTCGGGCAGACAAGAGACCCAGTACTTC. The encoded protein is CASSSGRQETQYF. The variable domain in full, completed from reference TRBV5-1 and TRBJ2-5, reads KAGVTQTPRYLIKTRGQQVTLSCSPISGHRSVSWYQQTPGQGLQFLFEYFSETQRNKGNFPGRFSGRQFSNSRSEMNVSTLELGDSALYLCASSSGRQETQYFGPGTRLLVL.

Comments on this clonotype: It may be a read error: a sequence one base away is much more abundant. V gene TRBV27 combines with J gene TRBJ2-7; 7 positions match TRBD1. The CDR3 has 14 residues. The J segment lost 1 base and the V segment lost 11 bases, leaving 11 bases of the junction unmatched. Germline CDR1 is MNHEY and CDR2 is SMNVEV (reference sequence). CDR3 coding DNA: TGTGCCGTACAACCGGGACAGTATTCCTACGAGCAGTACTTC. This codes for CAVQPGQYSYEQYF.

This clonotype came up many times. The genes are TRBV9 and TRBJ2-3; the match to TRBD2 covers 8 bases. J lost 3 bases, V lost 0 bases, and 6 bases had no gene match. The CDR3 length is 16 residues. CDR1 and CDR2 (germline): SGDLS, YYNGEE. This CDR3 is CASSVGPAGATDTQYF. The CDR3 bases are TGTGCCAGCAGCGTAGGCCCAGCGGGAGCGACAGATACGCAGTATTTT.

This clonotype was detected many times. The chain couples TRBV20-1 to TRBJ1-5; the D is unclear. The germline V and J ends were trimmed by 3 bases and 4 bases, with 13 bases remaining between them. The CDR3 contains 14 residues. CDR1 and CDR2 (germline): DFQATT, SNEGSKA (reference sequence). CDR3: CSASPAARNQPQHF. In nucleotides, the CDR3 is TGCAGTGCTAGTCCAGCCGCCCGGAATCAGCCCCAGCATTTT.

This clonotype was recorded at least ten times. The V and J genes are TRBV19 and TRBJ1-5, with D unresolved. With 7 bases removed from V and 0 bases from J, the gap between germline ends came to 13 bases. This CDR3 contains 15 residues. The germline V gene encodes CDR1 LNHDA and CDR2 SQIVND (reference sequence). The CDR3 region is CASILGVNSNQPQHF. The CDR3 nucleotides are TGTGCCAGTATCCTCGGGGTGAATAGCAATCAGCCCCAGCATTTT.

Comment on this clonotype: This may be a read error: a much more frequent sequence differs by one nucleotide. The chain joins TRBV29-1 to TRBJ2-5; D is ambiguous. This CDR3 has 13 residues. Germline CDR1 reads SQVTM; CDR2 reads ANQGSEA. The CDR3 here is CSVGTFRQETQHF. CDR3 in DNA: TGCAGCGTTGGGACGTTTAGGCAAGAGACCCAGCACTTC.